The clone carrying this T cell receptor (beta chain) is labeled medium-sized (0.01 to 0.1%). Its specificity is not known. V was shortened by 7 bases and J by 7 bases, with 10 bases between the two germline ends. From germline, CDR1 is MGHRA and CDR2 YSYEKL. This CDR3 spans 11 amino acids. No cell sorting was done before RNA was extracted from the tissue. TCRbeta libraries were built with three rounds of nested PCR, modified from ARM-PCR. Each CDR3 protein is one row after TCRdb ran MiXCR on the multiplex PCR reads. The data show some 74,000 distinct CDR3 sequences, approximately 72% seen once. This record belongs to a study of tumor and adjacent non-tumor tissue in lung cancer. Study details: The cohort had about a dozen adenocarcinoma, a couple of squamous cell and 1 small cell patients. Patients were aged about 31 to 85, roughly nine men and about five women, stage I to III.

Study-level points and caveats: Significantly higher TCR diversity was found in tumor than normal lung.

The V gene is TRBV4-1, the J gene TRBJ1-1; unclear D gene. Sequenced sample: lung tumor tissue. The TCR sequence derives from a woman in her 40s with non-small cell lung cancer. This chain's CDR3 is CASTGRLEAFF. The CDR3 bases are TGCGCCAGCACCGGTCGCCTTGAAGCTTTCTTT.